This T cell receptor beta chain comes out of a study of OX40 agonist ivuxolimab in advanced cancers. About the research overall: Hepatocellular carcinoma, melanoma, renal cell or head and neck cancer occurred in dose-escalation patients.

On this clone itself: The antigen is undetermined.

Study outcomes and limitations: Several nonresponders also turned out to have low normalized T-cell clonal expansion.

TCRdb's table, derived via immunoSEQ multiplex PCR, lists solely in-frame clones and lacks some. The profile shows about 36,000 clones, approximately 79% of them singletons. The sequencing used CD4+ or CD8+ T cells sorted from blood, collected in a trial of the OX40 agonist ivuxolimab. This TCR was sampled from an adult with an advanced solid tumor such as melanoma, head and neck, liver or kidney cancer.

The CDR3, as DNA: TGTGCCACAAGGGGGACGGAGGCCAATGAGCAGTTCTTC. Protein: CATRGTEANEQFF. The V and J genes are TRBV10-3 and TRBJ2-1, with D possibly TRBD1 on 6 matching bases. CDR1 and CDR2 (germline): ENHRY, SYGVKD. V lost 10 bases and J lost 6, with 16 bases in between. The CDR3 runs 13 residues.